This T cell receptor beta chain comes out of a study of somatic mutations in cytotoxic T cells in rheumatoid arthritis. About the study: Patient blood (around 31 ml EDTA) was taken immediately after diagnosis and before treatment. Study results and caveats: The slight TRBV07 underrepresentation in rheumatoid arthritis patients received no adjustment for multiple comparisons.

TCRdb keeps only in-frame clones here, not all; method: immunoSEQ multiplex PCR. The data hold around 20,000 clones, with roughly 65% observed a single time. The CDR3 totals 18 residues. The germline V gene has CDR1 MDHEN and CDR2 SYDVKM. V gave up 6 bases and J gave up 1 base, with 22 bases separating them. About this clone: Its cognate antigen is unknown.

The chain carries TRBV28 and TRBJ1-5; D gene ambiguous. Sequences were obtained from CD8+ T cells sorted from blood. The receptor's source is an adult with rheumatoid arthritis. The DNA of the CDR3 is TGTGCCAGCAGCGAAAACCCATATACGAAAGGGAGCAATCAGCCCCAGCATTTT. This translates into CASSENPYTKGSNQPQHF.